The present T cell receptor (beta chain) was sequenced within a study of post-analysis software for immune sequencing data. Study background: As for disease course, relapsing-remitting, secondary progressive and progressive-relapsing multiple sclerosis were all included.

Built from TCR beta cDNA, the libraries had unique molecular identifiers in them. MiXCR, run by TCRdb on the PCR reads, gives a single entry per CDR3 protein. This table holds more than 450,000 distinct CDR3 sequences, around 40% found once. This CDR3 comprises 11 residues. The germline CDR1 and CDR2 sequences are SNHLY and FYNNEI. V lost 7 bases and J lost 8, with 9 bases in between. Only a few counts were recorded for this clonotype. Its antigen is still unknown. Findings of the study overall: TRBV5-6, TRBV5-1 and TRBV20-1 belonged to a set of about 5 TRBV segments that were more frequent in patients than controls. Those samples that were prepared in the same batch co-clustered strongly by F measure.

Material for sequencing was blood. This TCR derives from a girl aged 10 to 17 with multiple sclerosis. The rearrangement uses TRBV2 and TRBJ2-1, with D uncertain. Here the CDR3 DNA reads TGTGCCAGCACGGCATCGGATGAGCAGTTCTTC. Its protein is CASTASDEQFF. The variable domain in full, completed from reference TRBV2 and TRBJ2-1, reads EPEVTQTPSHQVTQMGQEVILRCVPISNHLYFYWYRQILGQKVEFLVSFYNNEISEKSEIFDDQFSVERPDGSNFTLKIRSTKLEDSAMYFCASTASDEQFFGPGTRLTVL.